This T cell receptor beta chain was sequenced in a study of regulatory T cells in long-lasting Graves disease. The study's findings and limits: Reduced TCR diversity was observed in persistent Graves' patients versus newly diagnosed patients.

Construction of TCR beta libraries relied on iRepertoire HTBI primers and on Arm-PCR targeting CDR3 regions. TCRdb passed the multiplex PCR reads through MiXCR, listing each CDR3 protein once. This sample has 400,000 to 550,000 distinct CDR3 sequences, with about 15% found just once. Stated time point: newly diagnosed GD, antithyroid drugs for less than 3 months. Generation of the TCR library employed RNA extracted from PBMCs. Germline loops: CDR1 SGHRS, CDR2 YFSETQ. The CDR3 sequence is 15 residues long. To note about this clonotype: Its antigen is currently unknown.

The data also belong to a second study, concerning T cells in Graves' hyperthyroidism and ophthalmopathy. That publication notes: Across 18 months, stable Graves' hyperthyroidism was marked by no progression to ophthalmopathy. Researchers barred patients who had uncontrolled infection, other autoimmune disease, pregnancy or lactation. Diagnoses were made from clinical symptoms, serum measures (thyroxine and TRAb), thyroid ultrasound and orbital computed tomography.

Sequencing used peripheral blood mononuclear cells (PBMCs), obtained at new diagnosis, from a patient treated with antithyroid drugs. This chain joins TRBV5-1 and TRBJ2-3; the D gene is possibly TRBD2 (5 bases). The J call could be wrong; TRBJ2-5 is a better fit for the DNA end. The origin of this receptor is a woman in her thirties with Graves disease. The CDR3 coding sequence is TGCGCCAGCAGCTTGGCCGGGGATTTTCGAGAGACCCAGTACTTC. It is translated as CASSLAGDFRETQYF.